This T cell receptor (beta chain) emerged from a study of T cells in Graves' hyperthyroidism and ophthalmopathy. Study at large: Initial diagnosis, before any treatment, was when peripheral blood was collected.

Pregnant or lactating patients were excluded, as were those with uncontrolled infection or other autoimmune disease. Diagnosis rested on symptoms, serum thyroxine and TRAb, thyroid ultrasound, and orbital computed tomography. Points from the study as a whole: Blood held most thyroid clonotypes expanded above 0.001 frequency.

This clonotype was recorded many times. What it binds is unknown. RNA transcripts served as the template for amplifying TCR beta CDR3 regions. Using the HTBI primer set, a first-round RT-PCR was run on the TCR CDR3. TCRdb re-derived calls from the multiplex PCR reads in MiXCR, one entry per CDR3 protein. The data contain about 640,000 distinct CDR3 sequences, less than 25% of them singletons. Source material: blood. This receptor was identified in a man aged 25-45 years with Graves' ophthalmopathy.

Written as DNA, the CDR3 is TGTGCCAGCAGTAGGGGACCTGCCGCCTCCTACGAGCAGTACTTC. As protein: CASSRGPAASYEQYF. V gene TRBV28 combines with J gene TRBJ2-7; D assignment may be TRBD1 or TRBD2 (5 bases each). CDR1 MDHEN and CDR2 SYDVKM come from the germline V gene. V was clipped by 5 bases and J by 0 bases, with 14 bases between them. The CDR3 is 15 residues long.